These 10 T cell receptor beta chains came from one sample sequenced in a study of T cells in Graves' hyperthyroidism and ophthalmopathy. Amplification of TCR beta CDR3 regions used RNA as the template. A first-round RT-PCR of the TCR CDR3 used the HTBI primer set. In TCRdb, the multiplex PCR reads were re-called with MiXCR into one record per CDR3 protein. The sample has 20,000 to 30,000 distinct CDR3 sequences, roughly 49% seen once. The sample was blood. Receptor source: a woman aged 40 to 49 with Graves' hyperthyroidism that later progressed to Graves' ophthalmopathy.

In regard to this clonotype: With a much larger clone just one base away, this may be a read error. The chain couples TRBV27 to TRBJ2-5, with D perhaps matching TRBD1 (7 bases). The CDR3 totals 14 residues. Germline lookup yields CDR1 MNHEY and CDR2 SMNVEV (reference sequence). The chain's CDR3 is CASRYSRGAEAQYF. CDR3 DNA sequence: TGTGCCAGCAGATATAGCAGGGGGGCAGAGGCCCAGTACTTC.

This clonotype was observed at least ten times. The chain employs TRBV3-1 and TRBJ2-2; D is perhaps TRBD2 (5 bases). The ends were cut back, 4 bases at V and 6 bases at J, with 12 bases in the middle. The CDR3 totals 14 residues. Germline loops: CDR1 LGHDT, CDR2 YNNKEL (reference sequence). In DNA, the CDR3 is TGTGCCAGCAGCCGGGGAGATACGTCCGGGGAGCTGTTTTTT. This sequence encodes CASSRGDTSGELFF. The full variable domain, its missing parts supplied by reference TRBV3-1 and TRBJ2-2, is DTAVSQTPKYLVTQMGNDKSIKCEQNLGHDTMYWYKQDSKKFLKIMFSYNNKELIINETVPNRFSPKSPDKAHLNLHINSLELGDSAVYFCASSRGDTSGELFFGEGSRLTVL.

The V and J genes are TRBV6-5 and TRBJ2-2, with D hard to call. CDR3 length: 13 amino acids. V was cut by 3 bases and J by 4 bases, with 6 bases left in between. Germline V gene lookup returns CDR1 MNHEY and CDR2 SVGAGI. CDR3 coding DNA: TGTGCCAGCAGTTATCACAGCACCGGGGAGCTGTTTTTT. As protein: CASSYHSTGELFF.

V gene TRBV29-1 combines with J gene TRBJ1-4; tentatively, D is TRBD1 (6 bases). The V gene lost 4 bases and the J gene lost 2 bases, with 11 bases spanning the gap. CDR1 and CDR2 (germline): SQVTM, ANQGSEA. The CDR3 totals 14 residues. Here the CDR3 DNA reads TGCAGCGTTGTCACAGGGTCCACTAATGAAAAACTGTTTTTT. Translated, it gives CSVVTGSTNEKLFF.

The V and J genes are TRBV20-1 and TRBJ2-7, with D unresolved. Germline V lookup: CDR1 DFQATT, CDR2 SNEGSKA (reference sequence). V was trimmed by 0 bases and J by 6 bases, leaving 21 bases between them. The CDR3 spans 16 residues. Here the CDR3 reads CSARDESGGLFSEQYF. The CDR3 DNA sequence: TGCAGTGCTAGAGATGAGTCAGGCGGATTGTTTTCCGAGCAGTACTTC.

The chain links TRBV15 to TRBJ2-1, with 8 bases lining up with TRBD2. The CDR3 is made up of 16 amino acids. J was trimmed by 11 bases and V by 3 bases; bases with no gene match: 15. Germline assignment: CDR1 LNHNV and CDR2 YYDKDF (reference sequence). The CDR3 DNA sequence: TGTGCCACCAGCAGGGTTACTAGCGGAACTGAGGGGAAGCAGTTCTTC. Translating gives CATSRVTSGTEGKQFF.

This rearrangement joins TRBV28 to TRBJ2-1; a weak D match, TRBD1 (5 bases). This CDR3 is 16 amino acids long. Per germline, CDR1 MDHEN and CDR2 SYDVKM. V was shortened by 5 bases and J by 5 bases, with 19 bases between the two germline ends. CDR3 bases: TGTGCCAGCAGTACCCGAAGGGGTGGACCGAACAATGAGCAGTTCTTC. Protein: CASSTRRGGPNNEQFF.

Judged by abundance, this clonotype is medium-sized (0.01 to 0.1%). The chain has TRBV7-3 and TRBJ2-5; TRBD1 aligns across 10 bases. Germline V gives CDR1 SGHTA, CDR2 FQGTGA. The CDR3 totals 14 residues. Trimming cost V 3 bases and J 5 bases; bases outside gene matches: 3. The CDR3 is CASSLTGGRETQYF. The CDR3 region has the DNA TGTGCCAGCAGCTTGACAGGGGGCCGGGAGACCCAGTACTTC.

This sequence joins TRBV11-3 and TRBJ2-6; D not resolved. V shed 0 bases and J shed 0 bases, with 3 bases lying between them. Germline V gene sequence: CDR1 SGHNT, CDR2 YENEEA. CDR3 length: 15 amino acids. The CDR3 DNA sequence: TGTGCCAGCAGCTTAGATAGCTCTGGGGCCAACGTCCTGACTTTC. Its protein product is CASSLDSSGANVLTF.

The rearrangement links TRBV7-6 to TRBJ1-2; D perhaps matches TRBD1 (6 bases). Germline loops: CDR1 SGHVS, CDR2 FNYEAQ. The CDR3 spans 15 residues. The V end lost 3 bases, the J end lost 3 bases, and 14 bases lay between the germline ends. The CDR3 region is CASSLRTGAYYGYTF. The DNA for the CDR3 is TGTGCCAGCAGCTTGAGGACGGGGGCGTACTATGGCTACACCTTC.